This T cell receptor (beta chain) was profiled in a study of cytomegalovirus exposure and HLA in healthy donors. Overall study: Unique TCR beta sequences numbering about 100 million came from about 179 million T cells in an earlier analysis.

This clone occurred a few times. Trimming took 5 bases from V and 0 from J, leaving 11 bases between them. CDR3 length: 14 amino acids. Germline assignment: CDR1 MNHNY and CDR2 SVGAGI (reference sequence). A multiplex PCR was run with 60 Vbeta primers and 13 Jbeta primers. The assay was immunoSEQ multiplex PCR, and TCRdb's table has in-frame clones only and misses some. The sample includes 35,000 to 45,000 clones, more than 45% of them seen just once. This TCR derives from a man aged 55-75 years in good health and CMV-seronegative. This chain connects TRBV6-6 to TRBJ2-7; D not certain. Sequencing used PBMCs. This chain's CDR3 is CASSEAPGSYEQYF. CDR3 nucleotide sequence: TGTGCCAGCAGTGAGGCCCCCGGCTCCTACGAGCAGTACTTC.